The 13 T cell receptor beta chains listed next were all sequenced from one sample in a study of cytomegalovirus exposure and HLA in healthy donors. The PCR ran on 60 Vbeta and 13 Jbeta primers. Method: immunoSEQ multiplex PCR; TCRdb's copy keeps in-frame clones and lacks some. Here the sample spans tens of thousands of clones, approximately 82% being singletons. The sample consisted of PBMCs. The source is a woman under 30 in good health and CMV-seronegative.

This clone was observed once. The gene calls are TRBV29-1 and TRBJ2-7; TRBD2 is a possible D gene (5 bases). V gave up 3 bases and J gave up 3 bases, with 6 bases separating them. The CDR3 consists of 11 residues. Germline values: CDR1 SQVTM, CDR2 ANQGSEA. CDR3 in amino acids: CSVERDYEQYF. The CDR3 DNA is TGCAGCGTTGAGAGGGACTACGAGCAGTACTTC.

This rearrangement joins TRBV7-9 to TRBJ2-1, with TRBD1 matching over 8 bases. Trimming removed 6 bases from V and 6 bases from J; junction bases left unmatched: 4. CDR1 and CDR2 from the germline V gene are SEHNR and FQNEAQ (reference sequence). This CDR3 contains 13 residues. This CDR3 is CASRPTGGNEQFF. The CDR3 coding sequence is TGTGCCAGCAGACCCACAGGGGGCAATGAGCAGTTCTTC.

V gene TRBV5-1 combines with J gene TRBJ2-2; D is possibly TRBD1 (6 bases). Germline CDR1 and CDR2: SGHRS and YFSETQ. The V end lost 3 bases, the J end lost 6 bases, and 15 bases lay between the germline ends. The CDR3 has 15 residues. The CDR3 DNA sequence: TGCGCCAGCAGCTCAATCGTACAGGGTCCCGGGGAGCTGTTTTTT. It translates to CASSSIVQGPGELFF. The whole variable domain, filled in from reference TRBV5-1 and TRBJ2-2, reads KAGVTQTPRYLIKTRGQQVTLSCSPISGHRSVSWYQQTPGQGLQFLFEYFSETQRNKGNFPGRFSGRQFSNSRSEMNVSTLELGDSALYLCASSSIVQGPGELFFGEGSRLTVL.

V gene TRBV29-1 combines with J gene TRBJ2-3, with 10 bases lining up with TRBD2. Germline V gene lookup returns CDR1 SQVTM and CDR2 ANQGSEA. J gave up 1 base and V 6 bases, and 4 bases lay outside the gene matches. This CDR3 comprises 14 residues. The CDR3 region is CSVDGTSGTDTQYF. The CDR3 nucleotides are TGCAGCGTCGATGGGACTAGCGGCACAGATACGCAGTATTTT.

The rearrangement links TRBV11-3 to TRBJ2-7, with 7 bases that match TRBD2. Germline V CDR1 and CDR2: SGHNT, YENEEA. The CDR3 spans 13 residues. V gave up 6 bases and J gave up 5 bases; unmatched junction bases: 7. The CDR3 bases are TGTGCCAGCAGTCTAGAGGGAGGGGACGAGCAGTACTTC. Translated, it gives CASSLEGGDEQYF.

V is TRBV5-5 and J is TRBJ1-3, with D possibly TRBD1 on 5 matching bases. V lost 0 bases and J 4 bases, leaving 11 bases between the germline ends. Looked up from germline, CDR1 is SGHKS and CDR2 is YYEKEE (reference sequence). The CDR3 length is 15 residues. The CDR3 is CASSLAKGPGNTIYF. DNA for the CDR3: TGTGCCAGCAGCTTGGCGAAGGGGCCCGGAAACACCATATATTTT.

The CDR3 here is CASGSPEDRRAFF. The CDR3 DNA sequence: TGTGCTAGTGGTTCGCCGGAAGACAGGAGGGCTTTCTTT. V is TRBV12-5 and J is TRBJ1-1; tentative D call: TRBD1 (6 bases). Germline CDR1 is LGHNT and CDR2 is FRNRAP. V dropped 4 bases and J dropped 11 bases, with 17 bases sitting between them. This CDR3 is 13 amino acids long.

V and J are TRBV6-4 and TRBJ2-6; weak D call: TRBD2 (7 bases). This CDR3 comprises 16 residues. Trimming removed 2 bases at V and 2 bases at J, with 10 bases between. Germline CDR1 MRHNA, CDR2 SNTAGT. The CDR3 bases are TGTGCCAGCAGTGACGGGGGGGCGGCTGGGGCCAACGTCCTGACTTTC. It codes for CASSDGGAAGANVLTF.

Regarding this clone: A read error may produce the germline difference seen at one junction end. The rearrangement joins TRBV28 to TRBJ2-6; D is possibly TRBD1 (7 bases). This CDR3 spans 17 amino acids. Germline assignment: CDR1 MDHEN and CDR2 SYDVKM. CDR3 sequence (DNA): TGTGCCAGCAGACTAGCAGGGTCAGGGGGTGGGGCCAACGGCCTGACTTTC. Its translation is CASRLAGSGGGANGLTF.

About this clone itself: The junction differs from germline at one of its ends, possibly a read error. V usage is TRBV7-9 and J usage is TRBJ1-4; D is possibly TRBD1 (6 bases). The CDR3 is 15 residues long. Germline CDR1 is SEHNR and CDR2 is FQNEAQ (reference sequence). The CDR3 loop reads CASSSDSATNEKLFF. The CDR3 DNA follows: TGTGCCAGCAGCTCGGACAGTGCAACCAATGAAAAACTGTTTTTT.

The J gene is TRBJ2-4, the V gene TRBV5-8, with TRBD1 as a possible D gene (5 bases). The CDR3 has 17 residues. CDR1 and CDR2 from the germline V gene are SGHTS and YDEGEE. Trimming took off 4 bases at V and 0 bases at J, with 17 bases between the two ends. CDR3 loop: CASSRGLRGLAKNIQYF. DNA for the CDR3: TGTGCCAGCAGCCGAGGCTTAAGGGGCCTAGCCAAAAACATTCAGTACTTC.

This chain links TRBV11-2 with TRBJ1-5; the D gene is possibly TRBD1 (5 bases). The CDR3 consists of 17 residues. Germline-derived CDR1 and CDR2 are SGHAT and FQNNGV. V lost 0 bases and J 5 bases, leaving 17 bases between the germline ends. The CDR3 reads CASSLEHPGGMDQPQHF. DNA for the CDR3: TGTGCCAGCAGCTTAGAACACCCGGGGGGTATGGATCAGCCCCAGCATTTT.

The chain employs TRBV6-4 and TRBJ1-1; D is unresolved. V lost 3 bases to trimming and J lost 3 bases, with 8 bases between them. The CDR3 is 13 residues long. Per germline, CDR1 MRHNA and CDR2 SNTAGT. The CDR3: CASSEAPHTEAFF. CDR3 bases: TGTGCCAGCAGTGAAGCCCCTCACACTGAAGCTTTCTTT.